The clone carrying this T cell receptor (beta chain) was counted only a few times. The antigen remains unidentified. TCRdb processed the reads anew with MiXCR; each CDR3 protein has one entry. The table lists 110,000 or so distinct CDR3 sequences, about 30% of them singletons. Trimming took 5 bases from V and 4 from J, leaving 11 bases between them. The CDR3 consists of 13 residues. Germline-derived CDR1 and CDR2 are MNHNY and SVGAGI (reference sequence). This sample was included in a study of T cell repertoires in cytomegalovirus infection. Points from the study as a whole: The response measured ex vivo was dominated by TCR beta clonotypes (HLA-C-restricted and CMV-specific). Totalled public TCR beta family frequency picked out people who carried CMV plus the relevant HLA.

The sample here was CD8+ T cells from cultured PBMCs, taken from culture after CMV antigen stimulation. The TCR comes from a human donor in good health (CMV status not recorded). Some clones in this sample may be carry-over from other donors' samples. The chain joins TRBV6-6 to TRBJ1-1, with a tentative D call TRBD1 (6 bases). CDR3 in DNA: TGTGCCAGCAGTCCAGGGGTTACCACTGAAGCTTTCTTT. Amino acid sequence: CASSPGVTTEAFF.